This passage covers 16 T cell receptor beta chains from one sample sequenced in a study of cytomegalovirus exposure and HLA in healthy donors. Primers for the PCR totalled 60 Vbeta and 13 Jbeta. Assay: immunoSEQ multiplex PCR; the TCRdb copy retains only in-frame clones and omits some. The sample includes 150,000 to 200,000 clones, over 70% of them seen just once. The sample comprised PBMCs. These receptors all stem from a man aged 25 to 40 in good health and CMV-seropositive.

The chain uses TRBV5-1 and TRBJ2-6, with 9 bases identical to TRBD1. Looked up from germline, CDR1 is SGHRS and CDR2 is YFSETQ. There are 16 residues in the CDR3. The V and J ends lost 9 bases and 4 bases, in that order; junction bases with no gene match: 11. The CDR3 DNA is TGCGCCACCTCGTTGGACAGGGGACGGGGGGCCAACGTCCTGACTTTC. Residues: CATSLDRGRGANVLTF.

The J gene is TRBJ2-7, the V gene TRBV5-5; D might be TRBD1 (5 bases). The CDR3 consists of 15 residues. V dropped 2 bases and J dropped 7 bases, with 19 bases sitting between them. Looked up from germline, CDR1 is SGHKS and CDR2 is YYEKEE (reference sequence). The CDR3 region is CASSFAPGSPPEQYF. The CDR3, as DNA: TGTGCCAGCAGCTTCGCCCCAGGGTCCCCCCCAGAGCAGTACTTC.

The chain links TRBV7-7 to TRBJ2-5; 11 nucleotides agree with TRBD1. The CDR3 is 15 amino acids. Unmatched junction bases numbered 1, after V lost 1 base and J lost 3 bases. The germline gives CDR1 SSHAT, CDR2 FNYEAQ (reference sequence). CDR3 sequence reads: CASSLGTGGKETQYF. CDR3 nucleotides: TGTGCCAGCAGCTTAGGGACAGGGGGCAAAGAGACCCAGTACTTC.

J is TRBJ2-1 and V is TRBV2; 7 bases fit TRBD1. Germline values: CDR1 SNHLY, CDR2 FYNNEI. The CDR3 covers 16 residues. Unmatched junction bases numbered 12, after V lost 10 bases and J lost 0 bases. The DNA of the CDR3 is TGTGCCACCTCAAGACAGGGCTTCCGCTCCTACAATGAGCAGTTCTTC. This gives the protein CATSRQGFRSYNEQFF.

The gene calls are TRBV5-1 and TRBJ1-2; 8 bases are a match to TRBD1. CDR3 length: 15 amino acids. V was clipped by 4 bases and J by 3 bases; unmatched bases: 8. Germline V gene lookup returns CDR1 SGHRS and CDR2 YFSETQ. CDR3 region: CASSQPGTGHYGYTF. CDR3 nucleotides: TGCGCCAGCAGCCAGCCCGGGACAGGCCACTATGGCTACACCTTC.

V and J are TRBV27 and TRBJ2-5; 7 positions match TRBD1. Germline trimming cut 8 bases from V and 3 bases from J; bases unmatched to any gene: 6. CDR3 size: 13 residues. The germline CDR1 and CDR2 sequences are MNHEY and SMNVEV (reference sequence). This CDR3 is CASQEGTEETQYF. CDR3 nucleotide sequence: TGTGCCAGCCAGGAAGGGACAGAAGAGACCCAGTACTTC.

The sample holds many counts of this clone. The chain carries TRBV4-2 and TRBJ2-3, with 7 nucleotides matching TRBD2. CDR1 LGHNA and CDR2 YNFKEQ come from the germline V gene. V was clipped by 3 bases and J by 2 bases; unmatched bases: 5. This CDR3 has 15 amino acids. CDR3 loop: CASSHGLGDTDTQYF. CDR3 sequence (DNA): TGTGCCAGCAGCCACGGACTAGGGGACACAGATACGCAGTATTTT.

The chain carries TRBV14 and TRBJ2-3, with 10 bases identical to TRBD1. CDR3 length: 18 residues. After removal of 1 base from V and 1 base from J, the junction contained 8 bases not matched to a gene. Germline CDR1 reads SGHDN; CDR2 reads FVKESK. The DNA of the CDR3 is TGTGCCAGCAGCCAAGTGCGGACAGGGGGTATCGGCACAGATACGCAGTATTTT. This gives the protein CASSQVRTGGIGTDTQYF. The full variable domain, its missing parts supplied by reference TRBV14 and TRBJ2-3, is EAGVTQFPSHSVIEKGQTVTLRCDPISGHDNLYWYRRVMGKEIKFLLHFVKESKQDESGMPNNRFLAERTGGTYSTLKVQPAELEDSGVYFCASSQVRTGGIGTDTQYFGPGTRLTVL.

Only a few counts were recorded for this clone. The rearrangement uses TRBV4-1 and TRBJ1-2, with 8 bases identical to TRBD1. Germline lookup yields CDR1 MGHRA and CDR2 YSYEKL. V dropped 0 bases and J dropped 8; count of bases not matched to a gene: 14. CDR3 size: 17 residues. This CDR3 reads CASSQDGQGGGVWGYTF. The CDR3 DNA is TGCGCCAGCAGCCAAGATGGACAGGGCGGAGGGGTATGGGGCTACACCTTC.

The chain joins TRBV4-3 to TRBJ1-2, with 7 bases identical to TRBD1. The germline V gene encodes CDR1 LGHNA and CDR2 YSLEER. With 4 bases clipped from V and 3 bases from J, the junction kept 5 bases outside the gene matches. The CDR3 is 14 amino acids. The CDR3 loop reads CASSPRTGDYGYTF. The DNA for the CDR3 is TGCGCCAGCAGCCCCCGGACAGGCGACTATGGCTACACCTTC.

The chain joins TRBV5-1 to TRBJ1-2; TRBD1 agrees at 7 bases. V shed 7 bases and J 0 bases; nucleotides not matched to a gene: 9. Germline CDR1 reads SGHRS; CDR2 reads YFSETQ. There are 15 residues in the CDR3. Written as DNA, the CDR3 is TGCGCCAGCTCCTCAGGGACAGCACCTAACTATGGCTACACCTTC. It encodes CASSSGTAPNYGYTF.

The chain couples TRBV19 to TRBJ2-5; TRBD2 matches at 11 bases. CDR1 is LNHDA and CDR2 is SQIVND in the germline V gene (reference sequence). The V segment lost 5 bases and the J segment 4 bases; nucleotides outside the gene matches: 3. This CDR3 contains 14 residues. The CDR3 nucleotides are TGTGCCAGTAGTTTGCTAGCGGGAGGAGAGACCCAGTACTTC. Protein product: CASSLLAGGETQYF.

This chain joins TRBV27 and TRBJ2-7; 8 bases match TRBD2. This CDR3 contains 12 residues. V lost 9 bases, J lost 9 bases, and 10 bases stayed unmatched. Germline V gene data show CDR1 as MNHEY and CDR2 as SMNVEV (reference sequence). CDR3 protein: CASESGSGWQYF. CDR3 coding DNA: TGTGCCAGTGAAAGCGGGAGTGGGTGGCAGTACTTC.

In its sample, this clone was seen once. V usage is TRBV18 and J usage is TRBJ2-5; D uncertain. Trimming stripped 1 base from V and 4 bases from J, with 7 bases between. The CDR3 length is 13 residues. Germline CDR1 is KGHSH and CDR2 is LQKENI. CDR3 nucleotide sequence: TGTGCCAGCTCACCACAGCGTGGAGAGACCCAGTACTTC. As protein: CASSPQRGETQYF.

The chain has TRBV2 and TRBJ2-1; 11 nucleotides agree with TRBD2. The V gene's germline CDR1 is SNHLY and CDR2 FYNNEI. V was clipped by 1 base and J by 5 bases; unmatched bases: 4. The CDR3 is 16 amino acids. CDR3 DNA: TGTGCCAGCAGTGAAGATCAACTAGCGGGAGACAATGAGCAGTTCTTC. It codes for CASSEDQLAGDNEQFF.

The chain joins TRBV7-9 to TRBJ2-2; tentative D call: TRBD1 (5 bases). This CDR3 contains 16 residues. The germline CDR1 and CDR2 sequences are SEHNR and FQNEAQ (reference sequence). Trimming cost V 5 bases and J 1 base, with 14 bases left between them. DNA for the CDR3: TGTGCCAGCAGCCCCACAGGCCTACTGAACACCGGGGAGCTGTTTTTT. It codes for CASSPTGLLNTGELFF.